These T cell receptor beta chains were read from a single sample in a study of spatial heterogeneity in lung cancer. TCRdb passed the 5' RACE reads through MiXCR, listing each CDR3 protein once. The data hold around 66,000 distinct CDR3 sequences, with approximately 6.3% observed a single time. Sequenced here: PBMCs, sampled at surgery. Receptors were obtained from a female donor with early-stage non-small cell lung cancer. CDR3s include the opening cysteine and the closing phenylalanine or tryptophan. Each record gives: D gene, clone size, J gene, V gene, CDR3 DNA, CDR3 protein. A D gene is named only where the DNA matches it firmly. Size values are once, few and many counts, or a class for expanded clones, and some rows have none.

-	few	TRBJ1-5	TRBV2	TGTGCCAGCAGTGGTAGTAAGGCCCCACAGCCCCAGCATTTT	CASSGSKAPQPQHF
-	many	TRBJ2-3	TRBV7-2	TGTGCCAGCAGCCCACAGGCCCATCAAGCCTCAGATACGCAGTATTTT	CASSPQAHQASDTQYF
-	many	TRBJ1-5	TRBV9	TGTGCCAGCAGCCCGACGGTAAGCAATCAGCCCCAGCATTTT	CASSPTVSNQPQHF
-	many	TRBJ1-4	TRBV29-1	TGCAGTTGCGAGGGGGCAACTAATGAAAAACTGTTTTTT	CSCEGATNEKLFF
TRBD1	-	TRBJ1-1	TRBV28	TGTGCCAACAAGACGGGACAGAAGAACACTGAAGCTTTCTTT	CANKTGQKNTEAFF
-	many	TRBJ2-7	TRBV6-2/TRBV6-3	TGTGCCAGCCGGGACGGCTACGAGCAGTACTTC	CASRDGYEQYF
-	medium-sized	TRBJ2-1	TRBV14	TGTGCCAGCAGCCAAGATTGGTCCTCTGGGTACAATGAGCAGTTCTTC	CASSQDWSSGYNEQFF
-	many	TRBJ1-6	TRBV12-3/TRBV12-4	TGTGCCAGCAGTTTTGGAGACAGCTCCTATAATTCACCCCTCCACTTT	CASSFGDSSYNSPLHF
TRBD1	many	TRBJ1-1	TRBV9	TGTGCCAGCAGCGTAGAGACAGGGAAGAACACTGAAGCTTTCTTT	CASSVETGKNTEAFF
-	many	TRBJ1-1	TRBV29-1	TGCAGCGTCGTCCCGACAGCTGAAGCTTTCTTT	CSVVPTAEAFF
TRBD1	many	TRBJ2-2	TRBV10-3	TGTGCCATCAGTGCGGACAGGGGGACCGGGGAGCTGTTTTTT	CAISADRGTGELFF
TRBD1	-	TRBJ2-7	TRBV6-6	TGTGCCAGCAGGCTCAGCACCGGGACAGGGGGCTTCGAGCAGTACTTC	CASRLSTGTGGFEQYF
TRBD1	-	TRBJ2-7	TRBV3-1	TGTGCCAGCAGCCAAGCCGGACAGGGGGCGGAGGAGCAGTACTTC	CASSQAGQGAEEQYF
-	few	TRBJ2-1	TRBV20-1	TGCAGTGCCACCGCCCCCGGGAGAGCGAGTAGCGACAATGAGCAGTTCTTC	CSATAPGRASSDNEQFF
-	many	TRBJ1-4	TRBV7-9	TGTGCCAGCAGCCGCCGGGGGCAGCTTAATGAAAAACTGTTTTTT	CASSRRGQLNEKLFF
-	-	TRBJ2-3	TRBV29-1	TGCAGCGTTGAACGTGTAGATACGCAGTATTTT	CSVERVDTQYF
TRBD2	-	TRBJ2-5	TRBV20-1	TGCAGTGCCCTGAGGCGGGGGTCCTGGGAGACCCAGTACTTC	CSALRRGSWETQYF
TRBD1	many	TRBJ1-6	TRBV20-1	TGCAGTGCTAGGGGAGTCGGGACAGGGATTTCACCCCTCCACTTT	CSARGVGTGISPLHF
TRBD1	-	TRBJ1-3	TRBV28	TGTGCCAGCAGTCGCCGACAGGGGGGTGGAAACACCATATATTTT	CASSRRQGGGNTIYF
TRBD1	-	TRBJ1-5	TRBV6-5	TGTGCCAGCAGTTTGGGACAGGGGAATCAGGGCAATCAGCCCCAGCATTTT	CASSLGQGNQGNQPQHF
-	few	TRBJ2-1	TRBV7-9	TGTGCCAGCAGCCCGCCGACAGGCTACAATGAGCAGTTCTTC	CASSPPTGYNEQFF
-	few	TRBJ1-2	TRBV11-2	TGTGCCAGCAGTCCCGACGGATCCTATGGCTACACCTTC	CASSPDGSYGYTF